The 2 T cell receptor beta chains in this list originate from one sample, sequenced in a study of T-cell memory formation after mild COVID-19. TCRdb reprocessed the 5' RACE reads with MiXCR, giving one entry per CDR3 protein. This table holds fewer than 650,000 distinct CDR3 sequences, 15% to 20% found once. Material for sequencing was PBMCs or a T cell subset sorted from them (not recorded which). Every receptor here comes from an adult woman who had mild COVID-19 (a few samples of this study predate the infection). Cell type and time point are not known.

This clonotype turned up a few times. This chain joins TRBV5-1 and TRBJ1-3, with a possible D match to TRBD1 (5 bases). Germline CDR1 SGHRS, CDR2 YFSETQ. The CDR3 sequence is 16 residues long. The V end lost 3 bases, the J end lost 0 bases, and 13 bases lay between the germline ends. The CDR3 sequence: CASSWGPDRSGNTIYF. The CDR3 nucleotides are TGCGCCAGCAGCTGGGGACCGGACCGCTCTGGAAACACCATATATTTT.

This clonotype was seen more than once but under ten times. This sequence joins TRBV6-5 and TRBJ2-3; D may correspond to TRBD1 or TRBD2 (5 bases each). Trimming shortened V by 0 bases and J by 0 bases, and 7 bases separated the two germline ends. Germline CDR1 is MNHEY and CDR2 is SVGAGI. This CDR3 is built from 15 residues. DNA for the CDR3: TGTGCCAGCAGTTACTCCAGGGACAGCACAGATACGCAGTATTTT. The encoded protein is CASSYSRDSTDTQYF.